The rows below give T cell receptor beta chains drawn from one sample of a study of blood T cell repertoires in COVID-19. Profiling relied on immunoSEQ multiplex PCR, and the TCRdb table lists in-frame clones only, not all of them. The sample contains tens of thousands of clones, around 87% of which appear only once. Specimen: peripheral blood. These receptors were obtained from a man older than 75 with active or convalescent COVID-19. CDR3s include the opening cysteine and the closing phenylalanine or tryptophan. D genes are given only for firm matches. Not all rows give a size; the values are once, few, many and, for expanded clones, a class.

TRBJ1-5 | TRBD1 | TRBV23-1 | once | CASSQLDRGNQPQHF | TGCGCCAGCAGTCAATTAGACAGGGGAAATCAGCCCCAGCATTTT
TRBJ2-5 | . | TRBV11-1 | . | CASSLTGVGTQYF | TGTGCCAGCAGCTTAACCGGGGTTGGGACCCAGTACTTC
TRBJ2-1 | TRBD2 | TRBV11-3 | . | CASSLLAGLYNEQFF | TGTGCCAGCAGCTTACTAGCGGGACTCTACAATGAGCAGTTCTTC
TRBJ2-5 | . | TRBV14 | . | CASSHLAPGETQYF | TGTGCCAGCAGCCACCTGGCCCCCGGGGAGACCCAGTACTTC
TRBJ2-5 | TRBD1 | TRBV5-5 | once | CASRTGQGLETQYF | TGTGCCAGCAGGACGGGACAGGGGCTAGAGACCCAGTACTTC
TRBJ2-4 | TRBD1 | TRBV7-8 | . | CASSLGPRQGVIQYF | TGTGCCAGCAGCTTGGGGCCCAGACAGGGCGTCATTCAGTACTTC
TRBJ1-1 | TRBD1 | TRBV11-2 | . | CASRPGQGTEAFF | TGTGCCAGCAGACCGGGACAGGGCACTGAAGCTTTCTTT
TRBJ1-2 | . | TRBV2 | . | CASSLTGLSYGYTF | TGTGCCAGCAGCCTCACAGGGTTAAGCTATGGCTACACCTTC
TRBJ1-2 | . | TRBV14 | . | CASSQRDGLYGYTF | TGTGCCAGCAGCCAACGCGACGGACTCTATGGCTACACCTTC
TRBJ1-2 | . | TRBV28 | . | CASSPSYTGSYGYTF | TGTGCCAGCAGTCCTTCTTACACGGGGAGTTATGGCTACACCTTC
TRBJ1-2 | . | TRBV5-6 | . | CASSSDTDYGYTF | TGTGCCAGCAGTTCCGACACCGACTATGGCTACACCTTC
TRBJ1-1 | TRBD1 | TRBV11-3 | . | CASSYESTGLGTEAFF | TGTGCCAGCAGCTACGAATCGACAGGGCTGGGCACTGAAGCTTTCTTT
TRBJ2-3 | TRBD2 | TRBV10-3 | . | CAIRTSGNTDTQYF | TGTGCCATCAGGACTAGCGGGAACACAGATACGCAGTATTTT
TRBJ1-2 | . | TRBV11-2 | . | CASSLTQGTGYTF | TGTGCCAGCAGCTTAACACAGGGTACTGGCTACACCTTC
TRBJ2-2 | . | TRBV19 | . | CASSIDRGTGELFF | TGTGCCAGTAGTATAGACAGGGGTACCGGGGAGCTGTTTTTT
TRBJ1-4 | . | TRBV5-1 | . | CASSLAVATNEKLFF | TGCGCCAGCAGCTTGGCGGTTGCAACTAATGAAAAACTGTTTTTT
TRBJ2-4 | TRBD1 | TRBV3-1/TRBV3-2 | . | CASSQSGQGNIQYF | TGTGCCAGCAGCCAATCCGGACAGGGAAACATTCAGTACTTC
TRBJ1-5 | . | TRBV28 | . | CASSPDLTGGDQPQHF | TGTGCCAGCAGTCCCGACCTGACTGGGGGGGATCAGCCCCAGCATTTT
TRBJ2-4 | TRBD2 | TRBV5-5 | . | CASSLDSASGGTLAKNIQYF | TGTGCCAGCAGCTTGGACTCGGCTAGCGGGGGGACTCTAGCCAAAAACATTCAGTACTTC
TRBJ2-3 | TRBD1 | TRBV28 | . | CASSSQGPTDTQYF | TGTGCCAGCAGTTCACAGGGGCCCACAGATACGCAGTATTTT
TRBJ2-2 | . | TRBV21-1 | . | CASSKARPPGTGELFF | TGTGCCAGCAGCAAAGCGCGGCCCCCGGGCACCGGGGAGCTGTTTTTT
TRBJ2-6 | . | TRBV7-3 | . | CASSKQQGSSGANVLTF | TGTGCCAGCAGCAAACAACAGGGTAGCTCTGGGGCCAACGTCCTGACTTTC
TRBJ1-4 | TRBD1 | TRBV6-5 | . | CASRATGNEKLFF | TGTGCCAGCAGAGCGACAGGGAACGAAAAACTGTTTTTT
TRBJ2-2 | TRBD2 | TRBV27 | once | CASRRLAGVTGELFF | TGTGCCAGCCGCAGACTAGCGGGAGTTACCGGGGAGCTGTTTTTT
TRBJ2-5 | TRBD1 | TRBV7-9 | . | CASSLAGGKETQYF | TGTGCCAGCAGCTTAGCAGGGGGCAAGGAGACCCAGTACTTC
TRBJ2-2 | TRBD1 | TRBV30 | . | CAWDRGTGGNTGELFF | TGTGCCTGGGACCGAGGGACAGGCGGGAACACCGGGGAGCTGTTTTTT
TRBJ2-2 | TRBD1 | TRBV6-5 | . | CASKGTGVTGELFF | TGTGCCAGCAAGGGGACAGGGGTGACCGGGGAGCTGTTTTTT
TRBJ1-5 | . | TRBV28 | . | CASSLGGFGNQPQHF | TGTGCCAGCAGTTTGGGGGGGTTCGGCAATCAGCCCCAGCATTTT
TRBJ2-3 | . | TRBV19 | . | CASRMAGNTADTQYF | TGTGCCAGTAGAATGGCAGGAAACACGGCAGATACGCAGTATTTT
TRBJ2-3 | . | TRBV24-1 | . | CATGGASGGDTQYF | TGTGCCACCGGGGGGGCTAGCGGCGGAGATACGCAGTATTTT
TRBJ2-1 | . | TRBV5-1 | . | CASSSVRNEQFF | TGCGCCAGCAGCTCCGTCAGGAATGAGCAGTTCTTC
TRBJ2-1 | TRBD2 | TRBV27 | . | CASSLSPVSGGGLVLGYNEQFF | TGTGCCAGCAGTTTATCCCCGGTTAGCGGGGGGGGCCTGGTTTTAGGGTACAATGAGCAGTTCTTC
TRBJ1-2 | TRBD1 | TRBV5-8 | . | CASSLTGEAGYGYTF | TGTGCCAGCAGCTTGACAGGGGAGGCTGGCTATGGCTACACCTTC
TRBJ2-5 | . | TRBV7-9 | . | CASRQGNQETQYF | TGTGCCAGCAGGCAGGGGAACCAAGAGACCCAGTACTTC
TRBJ1-5 | TRBD1 | TRBV18 | . | CASSPRTGGGDQPQHF | TGTGCCAGCTCACCAAGAACAGGGGGAGGAGACCAGCCCCAGCATTTT
TRBJ1-1 | TRBD1 | TRBV5-1 | . | CASSASGGDTEAFF | TGCGCCAGCAGCGCCTCAGGGGGTGACACTGAAGCTTTCTTT
TRBJ2-6 | TRBD1 | TRBV6-2/TRBV6-3 | once | CASSYWGQGVSGANVLTF | TGTGCCAGCAGTTACTGGGGACAGGGGGTTTCTGGGGCCAACGTCCTGACTTTC
TRBJ1-4 | TRBD1 | TRBV7-9 | . | CASSPRGGQGFFTNEKLFF | TGTGCCAGCAGCCCAAGGGGAGGACAGGGTTTTTTTACTAATGAAAAACTGTTTTTT
TRBJ2-1 | TRBD2 | TRBV11-2 | once | CASSLASGDEQFF | TGTGCCAGCAGCTTAGCTAGCGGGGATGAGCAGTTCTTC
TRBJ2-1 | TRBD1 | TRBV5-6 | . | CASSLDRGRVNEQFF | TGTGCCAGCAGCTTGGACAGGGGGCGCGTCAATGAGCAGTTCTTC
TRBJ2-3 | TRBD1 | TRBV29-1 | . | CSVEDVGQGQYF | TGCAGCGTTGAAGATGTCGGACAGGGACAGTATTTT